These 25 T cell receptor beta chains came from one sample sequenced in a study of radiotherapy plus CTLA-4 blockade in lung cancer. Produced via immunoSEQ multiplex PCR; TCRdb's table is partial and in-frame only. In the table there are 60,000 to 70,000 clones, 79% of which are singletons. Sequencing used peripheral blood, obtained from a patient treated with radiotherapy plus ipilimumab. All receptors come from a human donor with non-small cell lung cancer who had a complete response to radiotherapy plus ipilimumab.

V and J are TRBV30 and TRBJ1-3; D call uncertain. Germline V gene sequence: CDR1 GTSNPN, CDR2 SVGIG (reference sequence). Trimming shortened V by 0 bases and J by 2 bases, and 8 bases separated the two germline ends. CDR3 size: 14 residues. CDR3 DNA sequence: TGTGCCTGGAGTGTACGGACGGCTGGAAACACCATATATTTT. It encodes CAWSVRTAGNTIYF.

This clone has only a few counts. This chain connects TRBV10-3 to TRBJ1-3; D gene uncertain. The V gene's germline CDR1 is ENHRY and CDR2 SYGVKD. V shed 5 bases and J shed 0 bases, with 8 bases lying between them. There are 14 residues in the CDR3. In DNA, the CDR3 is TGTGCCATCAGTTACCCGGGCTCTGGAAACACCATATATTTT. It encodes CAISYPGSGNTIYF.

This clone has a single count. V gene TRBV30 combines with J gene TRBJ1-2, with D unclear. Germline loops: CDR1 GTSNPN, CDR2 SVGIG (reference sequence). This CDR3 has 12 amino acids. Trimming removed 1 base from V and 4 bases from J, with 7 bases in between. CDR3 DNA sequence: TGTGCCTGGAGTGAGGAAATCTATGGCTACACCTTC. Protein sequence: CAWSEEIYGYTF. The entire variable domain, with the rest obtained from reference TRBV30 and TRBJ1-2, is as follows: SQTIHQWPATLVQPVGSPLSLECTVEGTSNPNLYWYRQAAGRGLQLLFYSVGIGQISSEVPQNLSASRPQDRQFILSSKKLLLSDSGFYLCAWSEEIYGYTFGSGTRLTVV.

V usage is TRBV6-1 and J usage is TRBJ1-2; D gene uncertain. There are 14 residues in the CDR3. In germline, CDR1 is MNHNS, CDR2 SASEGT. The V and J ends lost 7 bases and 4 bases respectively, with 16 bases between them. CDR3 protein: CASIPFQETYGYTF. DNA for the CDR3: TGTGCCAGCATCCCCTTCCAGGAAACCTATGGCTACACCTTC.

This chain connects TRBV5-4 to TRBJ2-5; D remains unclear. Germline CDR1 is SGHNT and CDR2 is YYREEE (reference sequence). The V end lost 0 bases, the J end lost 4 bases, and 7 bases lay between the germline ends. The CDR3 contains 13 residues. The CDR3 loop is CASSLVGSETQYF. The CDR3 DNA is TGTGCCAGCAGCTTGGTTGGCTCAGAGACCCAGTACTTC.

The chain employs TRBV6-1 and TRBJ2-3; D perhaps matches TRBD2 (5 bases). The CDR3 length is 16 residues. CDR1 and CDR2 (germline): MNHNS, SASEGT. V lost 3 bases and J lost 0, with 13 bases in between. CDR3 nucleotide sequence: TGTGCCAGCAGTGACTACGCGGGCCCCAGCACAGATACGCAGTATTTT. This codes for CASSDYAGPSTDTQYF.

The chain joins TRBV19 to TRBJ1-2; 9 bases agree with TRBD1. In germline, CDR1 is LNHDA, CDR2 SQIVND (reference sequence). Trimming at V came to 4 bases and at J to 4 bases, leaving 13 bases not matched to a gene. There are 17 residues in the CDR3. The CDR3 coding sequence is TGTGCCAGTAGTACGTCCGGGACAGGGACGGTAGCCTATGGCTACACCTTC. It encodes CASSTSGTGTVAYGYTF.

The chain links TRBV6-6 to TRBJ2-5; TRBD2 agrees at 7 bases. The germline V gene has CDR1 MNHNY and CDR2 SVGAGI (reference sequence). The CDR3 covers 15 residues. The trim removed 6 bases at V and 5 bases at J, leaving 12 bases unmatched. Written as DNA, the CDR3 is TGTGCCAGCAGGCGAAACCGGGAGGTCAGGGAGACCCAGTACTTC. Protein: CASRRNREVRETQYF.

This chain connects TRBV4-3 to TRBJ2-1; 8 nucleotides align to TRBD2. Germline lookup yields CDR1 LGHNA and CDR2 YSLEER. V dropped 4 bases and J dropped 6; count of bases not matched to a gene: 8. The CDR3 totals 15 residues. CDR3 protein: CASSPGIGRANEQFF. In DNA, the CDR3 is TGCGCCAGCAGCCCAGGCATCGGGAGGGCCAATGAGCAGTTCTTC.

This clone was seen more than once but under ten times. J is TRBJ2-1 and V is TRBV5-4; D is possibly TRBD2 (6 bases). This CDR3 contains 15 residues. V lost 0 bases, J lost 4 bases, and 11 bases lay in between. The germline V gene has CDR1 SGHNT and CDR2 YYREEE (reference sequence). The CDR3 DNA reads as TGTGCCAGCAGCTTGGGACGTCGGGGGTACAATGAGCAGTTCTTC. Translating gives CASSLGRRGYNEQFF.

The CDR3 region is CASRLREGSGNTIYF. As DNA, the CDR3 is TGTGCCAGCAGACTCAGGGAGGGCTCTGGAAACACCATATATTTT. The chain links TRBV7-2 to TRBJ1-3; TRBD1 is a possible D gene (5 bases). Deletions cut 6 bases from V and 0 bases from J, with 12 bases between. CDR3 size: 15 residues. Germline CDR1 reads SGHTA; CDR2 reads FQGNSA.

This chain uses TRBV10-1 with TRBJ1-3, with TRBD1 matching 7 bases. CDR1 and CDR2 (germline): WNHNN, SYGVQD (reference sequence). The length of the CDR3 is 14 residues. V lost 4 bases and J lost 4; bases outside the gene matches: 4. CDR3 in amino acids: CASSAGTAGNTIYF. The CDR3 nucleotides are TGCGCCAGCAGTGCCGGGACAGCGGGAAACACCATATATTTT.

V and J are TRBV6-4 and TRBJ2-2; tentative D call: TRBD1 (5 bases). CDR3 length: 15 amino acids. Trimming cost V 3 bases and J 4 bases, with 12 bases left between them. Per the germline V gene, CDR1 is MRHNA and CDR2 is SNTAGT. The DNA for the CDR3 is TGTGCCAGCAGTGATGGGCAGGGAAGCACCGGGGAGCTGTTTTTT. Encoded protein: CASSDGQGSTGELFF.

The sample holds one count of this clone. The V and J genes are TRBV7-9 and TRBJ1-1; possibly TRBD1 for D (5 bases). V was cut by 1 base and J by 0 bases, with 6 bases left in between. The germline V gene encodes CDR1 SEHNR and CDR2 FQNEAQ (reference sequence). The CDR3 runs to 14 residues. CDR3 bases: TGTGCCAGCAGCTTAGAAGGGGTGAACACTGAAGCTTTCTTT. This encodes CASSLEGVNTEAFF.

The J gene is TRBJ2-1, the V gene TRBV9, with 7 bases matching TRBD1. V shed 4 bases, J shed 7 bases, and the junction held 8 bases outside the gene matches. This CDR3 has 14 amino acids. The germline CDR1 and CDR2 sequences are SGDLS and YYNGEE. CDR3 residues: CASSLRGQWNEQFF. The CDR3 nucleotides read TGTGCCAGCAGCCTGAGGGGACAGTGGAATGAGCAGTTCTTC. Together with reference TRBV9 and TRBJ2-1, the CDR3 gives the full variable domain: DSGVTQTPKHLITATGQRVTLRCSPRSGDLSVYWYQQSLDQGLQFLIQYYNGEERAKGNILERFSAQQFPDLHSELNLSSLELGDSALYFCASSLRGQWNEQFFGPGTRLTVL.

This chain uses TRBV29-1 with TRBJ1-1; 9 nucleotides agree with TRBD1. V was pared by 6 bases and J by 2 bases, with 10 bases of the junction left unmatched. The germline CDR1 and CDR2 sequences are SQVTM and ANQGSEA. The CDR3 runs 15 residues. The CDR3 sequence: CSVDTGGKYNTEAFF. CDR3 coding DNA: TGCAGCGTGGACACAGGGGGCAAATATAACACTGAAGCTTTCTTT.

The CDR3 loop is CASRTYEQYV. DNA of the CDR3: TGTGCCAGCAGGACCTACGAGCAGTACGTC. This rearrangement joins TRBV2 to TRBJ2-7; D not resolved. CDR1 and CDR2 (germline): SNHLY, FYNNEI. Trimming took 6 bases from V and 2 from J, leaving 2 bases between them. CDR3 size: 10 residues.

In its sample, this clone was seen a few times. This chain connects TRBV4-3 to TRBJ1-4, with D hard to call. CDR1 and CDR2 (germline): LGHNA, YSLEER. The CDR3 runs to 17 residues. The germline V and J ends were trimmed by 1 base and 0 bases, with 12 bases remaining between them. The chain's CDR3 is CASSQVLLFATNEKLFF. The CDR3 nucleotides are TGCGCCAGCAGCCAAGTCCTCCTTTTTGCAACTAATGAAAAACTGTTTTTT.

J is TRBJ1-4 and V is TRBV6-6; tentatively, D is TRBD1 (6 bases). Germline CDR1 is MNHNY and CDR2 is SVGAGI (reference sequence). The V gene lost 6 bases and the J gene lost 8 bases, with 22 bases spanning the gap. CDR3 length: 16 residues. CDR3 bases: TGTGCCAGCAGGCGCGAGGCCGGGGGCGCAGGAGAAAAACTGTTTTTT. This translates into CASRREAGGAGEKLFF.

Here the CDR3 DNA reads TGTGCCAGCAGCTTTCAGGGCGACGAGCAGTACTTC. Translation: CASSFQGDEQYF. This chain uses TRBV11-3 with TRBJ2-7, with a weak D call TRBD1 (5 bases). This CDR3 has 12 residues. The V and J ends lost 3 bases and 5 bases respectively, with 8 bases between them. The germline CDR1 and CDR2 sequences are SGHNT and YENEEA.

The chain carries TRBV7-2 and TRBJ2-7; the D is unclear. V was shortened by 8 bases and J by 5 bases, with 16 bases between the two germline ends. CDR1 and CDR2 (germline): SGHTA, FQGNSA. The CDR3 length is 13 residues. CDR3 in amino acids: CASSRIFRNEQYF. As DNA, the CDR3 is TGTGCCAGCTCAAGGATTTTTCGAAACGAGCAGTACTTC.

V is TRBV7-6 and J is TRBJ2-7; no reliable D call. This CDR3 region has 14 residues. Trimming shortened V by 2 bases and J by 1 base, and 9 bases separated the two germline ends. The germline gives CDR1 SGHVS, CDR2 FNYEAQ. The CDR3 spells CASSLWLTSYEQYF. CDR3 DNA: TGTGCCAGCAGCTTATGGCTAACATCCTACGAGCAGTACTTC.

This clone was seen just once. The V and J genes are TRBV19 and TRBJ1-1; D might be TRBD1 (5 bases). The CDR3 length is 15 residues. From germline, CDR1 is LNHDA and CDR2 SQIVND (reference sequence). Trimming left V 5 bases short and J 1 base short, with 14 bases between. The CDR3 nucleotides read TGTGCCAGTAGTTCAGCTTACCAGGGGAACACTGAAGCTTTCTTT. This sequence encodes CASSSAYQGNTEAFF. Supplemented by reference TRBV19 and TRBJ1-1, the full variable domain reads DGGITQSPKYLFRKEGQNVTLSCEQNLNHDAMYWYRQDPGQGLRLIYYSQIVNDFQKGDIAEGYSVSREKKESFPLTVTSAQKNPTAFYLCASSSAYQGNTEAFFGQGTRLTVV.

This chain links TRBV7-2 with TRBJ2-7; 9 positions match TRBD2. The CDR3 has 14 amino acids. The J segment lost 3 bases and the V segment lost 6 bases, leaving 6 bases of the junction unmatched. Germline-derived CDR1 and CDR2 are SGHTA and FQGNSA. The DNA of the CDR3 is TGTGCCAGCAGTACCGATAGCGGGAGCTACGAGCAGTACGTC. Protein product: CASSTDSGSYEQYV.

V is TRBV19 and J is TRBJ1-1, with TRBD1 as a possible D gene (5 bases). Per the germline V gene, CDR1 is LNHDA and CDR2 is SQIVND (reference sequence). The ends were cut back, 6 bases at V and 7 bases at J, with 9 bases in the middle. CDR3 size: 11 residues. The CDR3 here is CASRRGREAFF. The CDR3 nucleotides are TGTGCCAGTAGGAGGGGACGTGAAGCTTTCTTT.